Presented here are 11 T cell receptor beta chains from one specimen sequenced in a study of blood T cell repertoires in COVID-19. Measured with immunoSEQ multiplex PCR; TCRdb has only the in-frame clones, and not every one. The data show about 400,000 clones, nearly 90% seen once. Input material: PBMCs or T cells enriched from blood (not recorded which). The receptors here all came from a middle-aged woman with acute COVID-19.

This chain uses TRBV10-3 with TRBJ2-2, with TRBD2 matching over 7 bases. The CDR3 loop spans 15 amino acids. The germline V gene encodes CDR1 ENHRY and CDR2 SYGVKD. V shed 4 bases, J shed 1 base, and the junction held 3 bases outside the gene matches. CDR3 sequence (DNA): TGTGCCATCAGTGGAATAGCGGGGAACACCGGGGAGCTGTTTTTT. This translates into CAISGIAGNTGELFF.

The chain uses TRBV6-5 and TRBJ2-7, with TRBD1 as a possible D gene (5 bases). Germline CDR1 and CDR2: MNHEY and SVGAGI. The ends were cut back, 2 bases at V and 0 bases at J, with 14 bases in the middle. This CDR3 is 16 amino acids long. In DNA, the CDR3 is TGTGCCAGCAGTTACGGTATGGCAGGGTACTCCTACGAGCAGTACTTC. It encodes CASSYGMAGYSYEQYF.

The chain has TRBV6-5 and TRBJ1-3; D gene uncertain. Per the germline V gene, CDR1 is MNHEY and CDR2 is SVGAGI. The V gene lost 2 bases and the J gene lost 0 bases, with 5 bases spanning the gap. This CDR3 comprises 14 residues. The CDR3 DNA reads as TGTGCCAGCAGTTACGAGAGCTCTGGAAACACCATATATTTT. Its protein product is CASSYESSGNTIYF.

Here the CDR3 reads CASSLQTGENTGELFF. The CDR3 bases are TGTGCCAGCAGCCTTCAGACAGGGGAGAACACCGGGGAGCTGTTTTTT. The gene calls are TRBV4-2 and TRBJ2-2; TRBD1 aligns across 8 bases. Losses at the gene ends were 4 bases for V and 1 base for J; bases not matched to a gene: 5. Germline V gives CDR1 LGHNA, CDR2 YNFKEQ. The CDR3 is 16 amino acids.

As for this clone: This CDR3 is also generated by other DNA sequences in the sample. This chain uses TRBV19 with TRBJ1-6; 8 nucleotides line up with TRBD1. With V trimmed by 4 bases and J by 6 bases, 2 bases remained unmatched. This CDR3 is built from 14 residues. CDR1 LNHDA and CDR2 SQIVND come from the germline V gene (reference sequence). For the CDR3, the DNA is TGTGCCAGTAGTACCACAGGGGGTAATTCACCCCTCCACTTT. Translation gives CASSTTGGNSPLHF.

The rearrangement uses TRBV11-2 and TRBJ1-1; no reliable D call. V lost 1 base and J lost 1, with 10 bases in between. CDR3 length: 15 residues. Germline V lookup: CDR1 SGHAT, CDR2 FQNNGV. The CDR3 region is CASSLGAGRNTEAFF. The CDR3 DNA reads TGTGCCAGCAGCTTAGGTGCAGGAAGGAACACTGAAGCTTTCTTT. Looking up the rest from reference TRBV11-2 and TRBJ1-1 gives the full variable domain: EAGVAQSPRYKIIEKRQSVAFWCNPISGHATLYWYQQILGQGPKLLIQFQNNGVVDDSQLPKDRFSAERLKGVDSTLKIQPAKLEDSAVYLCASSLGAGRNTEAFFGQGTRLTVV.

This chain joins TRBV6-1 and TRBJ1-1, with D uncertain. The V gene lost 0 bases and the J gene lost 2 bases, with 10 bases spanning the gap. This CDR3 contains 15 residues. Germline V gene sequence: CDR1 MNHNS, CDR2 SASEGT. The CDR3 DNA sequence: TGTGCCAGCAGTGAAGCGGGAGTTGGAAACACTGAAGCTTTCTTT. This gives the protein CASSEAGVGNTEAFF.

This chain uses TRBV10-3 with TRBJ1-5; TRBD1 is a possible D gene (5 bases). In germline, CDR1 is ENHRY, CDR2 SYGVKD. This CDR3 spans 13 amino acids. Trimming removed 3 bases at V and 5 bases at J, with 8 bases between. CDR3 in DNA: TGTGCCATCAGTGAACAGGATTATCAGCCCCAGCATTTT. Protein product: CAISEQDYQPQHF.

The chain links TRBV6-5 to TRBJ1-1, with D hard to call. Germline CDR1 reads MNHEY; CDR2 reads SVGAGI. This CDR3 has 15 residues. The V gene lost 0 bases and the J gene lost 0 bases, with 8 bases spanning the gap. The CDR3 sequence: CASSYSHRLNTEAFF. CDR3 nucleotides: TGTGCCAGCAGTTACTCCCACAGATTGAACACTGAAGCTTTCTTT.

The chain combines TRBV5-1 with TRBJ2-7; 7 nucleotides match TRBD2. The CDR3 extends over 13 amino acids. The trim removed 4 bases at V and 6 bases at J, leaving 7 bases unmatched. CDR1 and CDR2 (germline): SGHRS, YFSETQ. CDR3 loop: CASSQDSGGEQYF. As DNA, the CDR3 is TGCGCCAGCAGCCAGGACTCGGGAGGCGAGCAGTACTTC.

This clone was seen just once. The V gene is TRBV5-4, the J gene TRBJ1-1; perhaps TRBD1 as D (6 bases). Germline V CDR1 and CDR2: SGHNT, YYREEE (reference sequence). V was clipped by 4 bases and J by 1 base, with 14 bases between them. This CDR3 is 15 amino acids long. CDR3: CASSPQRTANTEAFF. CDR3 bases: TGTGCCAGCAGCCCTCAAAGGACAGCGAACACTGAAGCTTTCTTT. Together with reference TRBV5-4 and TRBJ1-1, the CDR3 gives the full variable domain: ETGVTQSPTHLIKTRGQQVTLRCSSQSGHNTVSWYQQALGQGPQFIFQYYREEENGRGNFPPRFSGLQFPNYSSELNVNALELDDSALYLCASSPQRTANTEAFFGQGTRLTVV.